This TCR beta chain was sequenced during a study of human T cells and chemical hapten exposure. Time point specified: patch test 2, 6 weeks after DPC sensitization. The treatment here: therapeutic diphenylcyclopropenone sensitization with weekly scalp DPC. The CDR3 has 15 residues. Deletions cut 1 base from V and 3 bases from J, with 15 bases between. From germline, CDR1 is SQVTM and CDR2 ANQGSEA. TCRdb passed the RACE reads through MiXCR, listing each CDR3 protein once. The data hold around 82,000 distinct CDR3 sequences, with about 6.3% observed a single time. The chain is built from TRBV29-1 and TRBJ1-2; D perhaps matches TRBD1 (6 bases). This clonotype was obtained from a woman in her 30s with alopecia areata. Some clones in this sample may be carry-over from other donors' samples. Sequencing used whole blood, obtained in connection with sensitization to the hapten diphenylcyclopropenone (DPC). The CDR3 is CSVEGFGTPYYGYTF. CDR3 DNA: TGCAGCGTTGAAGGATTCGGGACACCGTACTATGGCTACACCTTC. Combining the CDR3 with reference TRBV29-1 and TRBJ1-2 gives the whole variable domain SAVISQKPSRDICQRGTSLTIQCQVDSQVTMMFWYRQQPGQSLTLIATANQGSEATYESGFVIDKFPISRPNLTFSTLTVSNMSPEDSSIYLCSVEGFGTPYYGYTFGSGTRLTVV.